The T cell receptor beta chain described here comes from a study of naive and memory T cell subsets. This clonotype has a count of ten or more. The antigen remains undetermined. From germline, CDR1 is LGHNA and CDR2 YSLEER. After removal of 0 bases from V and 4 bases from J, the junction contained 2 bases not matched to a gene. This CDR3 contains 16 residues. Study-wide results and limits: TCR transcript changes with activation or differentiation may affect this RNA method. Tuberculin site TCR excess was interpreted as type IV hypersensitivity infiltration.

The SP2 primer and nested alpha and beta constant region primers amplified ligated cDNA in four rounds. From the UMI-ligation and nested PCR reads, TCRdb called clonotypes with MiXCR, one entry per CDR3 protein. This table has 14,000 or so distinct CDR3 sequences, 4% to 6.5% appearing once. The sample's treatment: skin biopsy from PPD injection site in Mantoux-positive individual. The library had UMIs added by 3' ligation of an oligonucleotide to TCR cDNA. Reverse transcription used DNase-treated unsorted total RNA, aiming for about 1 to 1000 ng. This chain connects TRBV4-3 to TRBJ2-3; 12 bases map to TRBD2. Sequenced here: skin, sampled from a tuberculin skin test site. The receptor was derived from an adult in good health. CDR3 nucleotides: TGCGCCAGCAGCCAAGATCTAGCGGGGGGGCCAGATACGCAGTATTTT. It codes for CASSQDLAGGPDTQYF.